A selection of T cell receptor beta chains follows, all from one sample in a study of blood T cell repertoires in COVID-19. The repertoire was sequenced with immunoSEQ multiplex PCR; TCRdb's copy has only in-frame clones and lacks some. The table lists 30,000 to 40,000 clones, about 80% of them singletons. The sequencing sample was made of peripheral blood. The receptors here all came from a man at least 80 years old with acute or convalescent COVID-19. Each CDR3 is given with its conserved first and last residue. A D gene is named only where the DNA matches it firmly. Where a row states a size, it is once, few, many or the class of an expanded clone; other rows omit it.

>NA|TRBJ2-1|TRBV13|NA
CASSFRGVRNEQFF
TGTGCCAGCAGCTTTCGCGGGGTACGTAATGAGCAGTTCTTC
>NA|TRBJ2-1|TRBV18|TRBD1
CASSPPGRGPYNEQFF
TGTGCCAGCTCACCACCGGGCAGGGGGCCCTACAATGAGCAGTTCTTC
>NA|TRBJ1-2|TRBV6-5|TRBD1
CASSYTREGAGGYTF
TGTGCCAGCAGTTACACCCGTGAGGGGGCTGGGGGCTACACCTTC
>few|TRBJ2-7|TRBV6-5|TRBD1
CASADRVIHEQYF
TGTGCCAGCGCTGACAGGGTAATCCACGAGCAGTACTTC
>NA|TRBJ2-7|TRBV6-6|TRBD2
CASSPRTSGRHEQYF
TGTGCCAGCAGTCCAAGGACTAGCGGGAGACACGAGCAGTACTTC
>medium-sized|TRBJ2-2|TRBV5-4|NA
CASSLAGETDNTGELFF
TGTGCCAGCAGCTTGGCCGGTGAGACTGACAACACCGGGGAGCTGTTTTTT
>few|TRBJ1-3|TRBV6-4|TRBD1
CASSGTASYSGNTIYF
TGTGCCAGCAGCGGGACAGCGAGTTACTCTGGAAACACCATATATTTT
>NA|TRBJ2-3|TRBV5-1|TRBD2
CASSFSGRPDTQYF
TGCGCCAGCAGCTTTAGCGGGAGACCAGATACGCAGTATTTT
>NA|TRBJ2-2|TRBV7-3|TRBD1
CASSPPGQGTGGELFF
TGTGCCAGCAGCCCACCGGGACAGGGGACGGGCGGGGAGCTGTTTTTT
>NA|TRBJ2-5|TRBV6-5|TRBD1
CASCQTGGLETQYF
TGTGCCAGCTGTCAGACAGGGGGTTTGGAGACCCAGTACTTC
>NA|TRBJ2-7|TRBV4-3|TRBD1
CASSQDLGTGFPYEQYF
TGCGCCAGCAGCCAAGATCTGGGGACAGGATTTCCCTACGAGCAGTACTTC
>NA|TRBJ2-5|TRBV7-3|NA
CASSNDPRETQYF
TGTGCCAGCAGCAACGATCCCCGGGAGACCCAGTACTTC
>once|TRBJ2-4|TRBV28|NA
CASSLGQGLAKNIQYF
TGTGCCAGCAGTTTGGGGCAGGGGTTAGCCAAAAACATTCAGTACTTC
>NA|TRBJ2-3|TRBV7-2|TRBD2
CASSKVAGSKDTQYF
TGTGCCAGCAGCAAAGTAGCGGGGTCGAAAGATACGCAGTATTTT